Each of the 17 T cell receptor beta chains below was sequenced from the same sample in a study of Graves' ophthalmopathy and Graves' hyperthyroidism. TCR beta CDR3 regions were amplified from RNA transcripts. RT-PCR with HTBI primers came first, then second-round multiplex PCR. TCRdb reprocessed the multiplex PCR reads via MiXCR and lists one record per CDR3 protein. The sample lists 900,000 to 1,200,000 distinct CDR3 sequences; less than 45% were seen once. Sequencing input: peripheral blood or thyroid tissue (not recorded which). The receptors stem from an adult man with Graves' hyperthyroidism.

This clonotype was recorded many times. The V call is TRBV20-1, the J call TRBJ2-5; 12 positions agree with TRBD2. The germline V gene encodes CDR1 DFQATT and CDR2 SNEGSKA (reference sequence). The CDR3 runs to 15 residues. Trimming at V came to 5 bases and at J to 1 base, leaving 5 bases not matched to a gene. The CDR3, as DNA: TGCAGTGCTCCATTACTAGCGGGAGGCCAAGAGACCCAGTACTTC. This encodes CSAPLLAGGQETQYF.

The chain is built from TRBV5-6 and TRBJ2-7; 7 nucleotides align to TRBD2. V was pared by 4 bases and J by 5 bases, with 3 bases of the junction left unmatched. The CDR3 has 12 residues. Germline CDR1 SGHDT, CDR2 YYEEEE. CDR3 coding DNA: TGTGCCAGCAGCGGCACTAGCGACGAGCAGTACTTC. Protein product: CASSGTSDEQYF.

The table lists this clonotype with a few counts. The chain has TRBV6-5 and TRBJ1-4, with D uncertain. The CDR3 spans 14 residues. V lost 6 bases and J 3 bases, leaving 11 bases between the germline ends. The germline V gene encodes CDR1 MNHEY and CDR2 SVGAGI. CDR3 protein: CASRSGGSNEKLFF. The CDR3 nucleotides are TGTGCCAGCAGGTCGGGCGGTTCTAATGAAAAACTGTTTTTT.

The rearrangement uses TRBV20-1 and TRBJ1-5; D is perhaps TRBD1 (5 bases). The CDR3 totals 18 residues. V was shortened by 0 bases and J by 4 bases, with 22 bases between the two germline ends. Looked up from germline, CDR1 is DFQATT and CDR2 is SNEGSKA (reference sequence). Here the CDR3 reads CSARERISPPGQNQPQHF. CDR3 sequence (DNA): TGCAGTGCTAGAGAGCGGATTTCGCCGCCGGGGCAGAATCAGCCCCAGCATTTT.

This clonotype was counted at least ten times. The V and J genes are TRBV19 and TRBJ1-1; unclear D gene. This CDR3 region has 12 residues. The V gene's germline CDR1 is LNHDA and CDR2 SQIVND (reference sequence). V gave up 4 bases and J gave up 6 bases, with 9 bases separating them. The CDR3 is CASSTPRSEAFF. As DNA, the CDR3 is TGTGCCAGTAGTACCCCCCGTTCTGAAGCTTTCTTT. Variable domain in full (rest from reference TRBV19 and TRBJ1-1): DGGITQSPKYLFRKEGQNVTLSCEQNLNHDAMYWYRQDPGQGLRLIYYSQIVNDFQKGDIAEGYSVSREKKESFPLTVTSAQKNPTAFYLCASSTPRSEAFFGQGTRLTVV.

CDR3 nucleotides: TGTGCCAGCAGCGCGAGGAGTGGAACGAACTTCGCTGAAGCTTTCTTT. Its protein product is CASSARSGTNFAEAFF. The chain couples TRBV9 to TRBJ1-1; D remains unclear. This CDR3 contains 16 residues. With 3 bases removed from V and 6 bases from J, the gap between germline ends came to 21 bases. In germline, CDR1 is SGDLS, CDR2 YYNGEE.

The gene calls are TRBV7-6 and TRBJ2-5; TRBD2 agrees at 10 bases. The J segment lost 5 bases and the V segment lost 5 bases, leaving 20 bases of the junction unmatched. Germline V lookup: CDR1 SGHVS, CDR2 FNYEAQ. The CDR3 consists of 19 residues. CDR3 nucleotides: TGTGCCAGCAGCCCCCACTGGCTAGCGGGAGACACGTCCTGGGAGACCCAGTACTTC. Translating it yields CASSPHWLAGDTSWETQYF.

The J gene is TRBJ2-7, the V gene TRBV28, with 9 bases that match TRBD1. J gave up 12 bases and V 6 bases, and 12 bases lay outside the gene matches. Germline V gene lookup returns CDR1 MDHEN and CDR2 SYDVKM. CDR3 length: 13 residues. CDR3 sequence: CASSPDRGLPLYF. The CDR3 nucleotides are TGTGCCAGCAGCCCGGACAGGGGACTTCCACTGTACTTC.

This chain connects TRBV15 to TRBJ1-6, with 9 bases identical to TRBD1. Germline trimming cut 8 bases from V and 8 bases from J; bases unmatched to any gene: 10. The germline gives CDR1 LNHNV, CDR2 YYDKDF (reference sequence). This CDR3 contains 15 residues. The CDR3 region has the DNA TGTGCCACCGCGGGCACAGGGGGCATAGATTCACCCCTCCACTTT. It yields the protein CATAGTGGIDSPLHF.

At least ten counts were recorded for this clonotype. CDR3 residues: CASSPPWDANQPQHF. CDR3 bases: TGTGCCAGCAGTCCCCCTTGGGACGCTAATCAGCCCCAGCATTTT. The V and J genes are TRBV6-6 and TRBJ1-5, with D tentatively TRBD1 (5 bases). CDR3 size: 15 residues. Trimming cost V 5 bases and J 4 bases, with 15 bases left between them. The germline CDR1 and CDR2 sequences are MNHNY and SVGAGI (reference sequence).

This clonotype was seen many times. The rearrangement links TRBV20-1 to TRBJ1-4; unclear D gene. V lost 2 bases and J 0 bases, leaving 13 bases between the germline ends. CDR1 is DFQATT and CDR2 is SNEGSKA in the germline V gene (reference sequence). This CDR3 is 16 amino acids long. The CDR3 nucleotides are TGCAGTGCTAGATCGGTGACGGATGCAACTAATGAAAAACTGTTTTTT. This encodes CSARSVTDATNEKLFF.

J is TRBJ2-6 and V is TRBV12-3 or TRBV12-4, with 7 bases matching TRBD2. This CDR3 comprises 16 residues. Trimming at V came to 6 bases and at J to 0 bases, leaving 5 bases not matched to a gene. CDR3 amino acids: CASRGWTSSGANVLTF. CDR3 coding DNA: TGTGCCAGCAGGGGGTGGACTAGCTCTGGGGCCAACGTCCTGACTTTC.

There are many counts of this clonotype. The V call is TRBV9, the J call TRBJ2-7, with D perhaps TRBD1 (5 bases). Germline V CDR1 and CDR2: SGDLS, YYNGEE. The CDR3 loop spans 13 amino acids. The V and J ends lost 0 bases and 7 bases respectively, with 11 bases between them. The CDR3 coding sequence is TGTGCCAGCAGCGTAGCGGTGACAGCAGAGCAGTACTTC. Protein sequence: CASSVAVTAEQYF.

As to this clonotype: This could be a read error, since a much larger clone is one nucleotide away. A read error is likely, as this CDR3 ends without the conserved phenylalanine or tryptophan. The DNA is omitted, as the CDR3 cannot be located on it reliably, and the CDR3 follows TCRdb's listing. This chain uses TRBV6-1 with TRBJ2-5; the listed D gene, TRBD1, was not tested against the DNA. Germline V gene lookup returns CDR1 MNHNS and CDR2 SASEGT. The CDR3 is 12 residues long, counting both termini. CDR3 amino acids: CASSARTARGYL.

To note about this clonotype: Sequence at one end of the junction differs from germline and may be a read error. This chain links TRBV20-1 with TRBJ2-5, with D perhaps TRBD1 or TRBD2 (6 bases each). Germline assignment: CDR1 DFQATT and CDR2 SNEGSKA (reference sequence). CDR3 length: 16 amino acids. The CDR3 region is CSMTLYKGGYQEAQYF. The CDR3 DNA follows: TGCAGTATGACCCTTTATAAAGGGGGGTACCAAGAGGCCCAGTACTTC.

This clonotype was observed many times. The CDR3 coding sequence is TGCAGTGCTAGAGTCAACCAAGAGACCCAGTACTTC. Protein product: CSARVNQETQYF. The chain uses TRBV20-1 and TRBJ2-5; D gene unclear. Between the trimmed V and J ends, which lost 1 base and 0 bases, there was a span of 3 bases. The CDR3 is made up of 12 amino acids. Germline lookup yields CDR1 DFQATT and CDR2 SNEGSKA (reference sequence).

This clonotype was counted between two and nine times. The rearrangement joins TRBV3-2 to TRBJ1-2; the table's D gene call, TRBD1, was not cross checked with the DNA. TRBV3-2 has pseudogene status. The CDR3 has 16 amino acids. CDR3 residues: CASSHDPGRRNYGYTF. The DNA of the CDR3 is TGTGCCAGCAGCCACGACCCGGGCCGACGAAACTATGGCTACACCTTC.